This TCR beta chain appears in the sequencing data of a study of cytomegalovirus exposure and HLA in healthy donors. This clone has just a few counts. Germline CDR1 and CDR2: GTSNPN and SVGIG (reference sequence). The CDR3 totals 20 residues. The V gene lost 0 bases and the J gene lost 6 bases, with 32 bases spanning the gap. Primers included in the PCR were 60 Vbeta and 13 Jbeta primers. The table came from immunoSEQ multiplex PCR; TCRdb's copy has only in-frame clones and leaves some out. This sample yields 100,000 to 150,000 clones, of which 8% to 11% are seen a single time; 4% to 5% belongs to the top ten.

This TCR was sampled from a woman between 18 and 29 years old in good health and CMV-seropositive. The chain carries TRBV30 and TRBJ1-1; possible D gene TRBD1, 6 bases. Material: PBMCs. The CDR3: CAWSVDTGSAGNFGVPEAFF. CDR3 nucleotide sequence: TGTGCCTGGAGTGTGGATACAGGGAGCGCAGGAAATTTCGGGGTCCCTGAAGCTTTCTTT.